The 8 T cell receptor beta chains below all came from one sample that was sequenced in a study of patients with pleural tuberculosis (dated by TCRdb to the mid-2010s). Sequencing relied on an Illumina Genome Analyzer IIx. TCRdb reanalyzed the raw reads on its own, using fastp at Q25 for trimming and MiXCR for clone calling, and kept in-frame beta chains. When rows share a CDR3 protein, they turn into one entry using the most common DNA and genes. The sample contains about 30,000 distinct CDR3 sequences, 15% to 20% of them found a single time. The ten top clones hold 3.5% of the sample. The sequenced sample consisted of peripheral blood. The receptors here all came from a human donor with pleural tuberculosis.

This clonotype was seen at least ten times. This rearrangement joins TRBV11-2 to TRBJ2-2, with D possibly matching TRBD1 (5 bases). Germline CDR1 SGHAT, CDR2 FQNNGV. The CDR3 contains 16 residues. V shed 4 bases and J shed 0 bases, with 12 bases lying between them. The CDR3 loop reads CASSSTGFANTGELFF. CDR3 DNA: TGTGCCAGCAGCTCCACAGGTTTCGCGAACACCGGGGAGCTGTTTTTT.

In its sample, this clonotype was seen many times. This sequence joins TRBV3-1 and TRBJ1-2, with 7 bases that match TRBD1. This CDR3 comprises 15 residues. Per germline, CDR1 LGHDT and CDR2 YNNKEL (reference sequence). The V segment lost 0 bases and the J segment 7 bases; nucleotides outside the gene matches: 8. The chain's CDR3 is CASSQDPTGTGGYTF. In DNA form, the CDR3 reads TGTGCCAGCAGCCAAGATCCGACAGGGACGGGTGGCTACACCTTC.

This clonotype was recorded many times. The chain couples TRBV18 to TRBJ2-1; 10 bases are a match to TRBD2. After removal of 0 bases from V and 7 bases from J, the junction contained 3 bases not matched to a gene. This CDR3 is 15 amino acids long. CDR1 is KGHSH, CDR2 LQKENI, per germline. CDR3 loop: CASSPPSGRANEQFF. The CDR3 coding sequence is TGTGCCAGCTCACCACCGAGCGGGAGGGCGAATGAGCAGTTCTTC.

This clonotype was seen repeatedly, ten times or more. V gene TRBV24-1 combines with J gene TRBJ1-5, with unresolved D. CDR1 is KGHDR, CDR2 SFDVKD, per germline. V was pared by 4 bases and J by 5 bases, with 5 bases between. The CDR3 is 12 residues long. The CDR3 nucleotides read TGTGCCACCAGTGACCGCGATCAGCCCCAGCATTTT. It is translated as CATSDRDQPQHF.

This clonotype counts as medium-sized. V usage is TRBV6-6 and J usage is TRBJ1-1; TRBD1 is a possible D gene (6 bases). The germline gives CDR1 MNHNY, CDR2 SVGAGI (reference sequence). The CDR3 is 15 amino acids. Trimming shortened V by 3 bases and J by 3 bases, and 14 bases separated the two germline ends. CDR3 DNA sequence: TGTGCCAGCAGTTATCGGGGGGGCGCCTACACTGAAGCTTTCTTT. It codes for CASSYRGGAYTEAFF.

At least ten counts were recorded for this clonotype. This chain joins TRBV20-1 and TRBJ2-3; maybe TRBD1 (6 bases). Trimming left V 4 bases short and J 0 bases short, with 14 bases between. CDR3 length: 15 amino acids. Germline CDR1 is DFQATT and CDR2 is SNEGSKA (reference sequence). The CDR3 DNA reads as TGCAGTGCTATAAATTCGGGACATAGCACAGATACGCAGTATTTT. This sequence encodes CSAINSGHSTDTQYF.

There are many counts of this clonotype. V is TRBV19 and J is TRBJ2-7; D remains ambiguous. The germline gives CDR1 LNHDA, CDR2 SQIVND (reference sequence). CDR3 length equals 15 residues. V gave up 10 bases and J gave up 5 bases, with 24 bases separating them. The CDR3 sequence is CATNKRRGATDEQYF. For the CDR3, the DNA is TGTGCCACCAACAAGAGGAGAGGAGCGACTGACGAGCAGTACTTC. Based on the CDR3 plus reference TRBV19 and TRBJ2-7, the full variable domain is DGGITQSPKYLFRKEGQNVTLSCEQNLNHDAMYWYRQDPGQGLRLIYYSQIVNDFQKGDIAEGYSVSREKKESFPLTVTSAQKNPTAFYLCATNKRRGATDEQYFGPGTRLTVT.

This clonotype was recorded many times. The CDR3, as DNA: TGCGCCAGCAGCCGGAGCCCGATGGGCGGGGGGACTCCCTACGAGCAGTACTTC. It encodes CASSRSPMGGGTPYEQYF. The genes are TRBV4-3 and TRBJ2-7; 8 bases line up with TRBD2. V shed 4 bases, J shed 2 bases, and the junction held 16 bases outside the gene matches. CDR1 is LGHNA, CDR2 YSLEER, per germline. The CDR3 extends over 18 amino acids.